This paragraph covers one T cell receptor (beta chain) sequence. This sample was taken from a study of kidney transplant recipient with SARS-CoV-2 infection. Looked up from germline, CDR1 is SGHNT and CDR2 is YYREEE (reference sequence). Trimming shortened V by 5 bases and J by 0 bases, and 12 bases separated the two germline ends. There are 14 residues in the CDR3. TCRdb redid the calling of the reads with MiXCR, one entry per CDR3 protein. The sample carries approximately 240,000 distinct CDR3 sequences, around 26% recorded once. The chain employs TRBV5-4 and TRBJ2-7; possible D gene TRBD1, 6 bases. The receptor was derived from a male patient aged 30 to 39 who had COVID-19 and was a kidney transplant recipient. T cells may partly derive from the graft donor. The sequencing here drew on a blood sample, taken at baseline and between days 110 and 120 from a kidney transplant recipient. The CDR3 is CASREQGLSYEQYF. The CDR3 DNA reads TGTGCCAGCAGGGAACAGGGTCTCTCCTACGAGCAGTACTTC. Filled out from reference TRBV5-4 and TRBJ2-7, the complete variable domain reads ETGVTQSPTHLIKTRGQQVTLRCSSQSGHNTVSWYQQALGQGPQFIFQYYREEENGRGNFPPRFSGLQFPNYSSELNVNALELDDSALYLCASREQGLSYEQYFGPGTRLTVT.